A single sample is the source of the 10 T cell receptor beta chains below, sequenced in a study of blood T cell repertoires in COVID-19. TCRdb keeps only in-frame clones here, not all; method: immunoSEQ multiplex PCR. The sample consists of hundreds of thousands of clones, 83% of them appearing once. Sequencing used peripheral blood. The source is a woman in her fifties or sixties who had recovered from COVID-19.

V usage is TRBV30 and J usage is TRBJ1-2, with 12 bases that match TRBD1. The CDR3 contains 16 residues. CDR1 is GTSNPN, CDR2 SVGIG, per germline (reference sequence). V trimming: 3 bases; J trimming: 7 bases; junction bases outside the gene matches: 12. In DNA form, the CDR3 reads TGTGCCTGGAGAGAAAACCCCCCGGGACAGGGGGCTGGCTACACCTTC. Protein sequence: CAWRENPPGQGAGYTF.

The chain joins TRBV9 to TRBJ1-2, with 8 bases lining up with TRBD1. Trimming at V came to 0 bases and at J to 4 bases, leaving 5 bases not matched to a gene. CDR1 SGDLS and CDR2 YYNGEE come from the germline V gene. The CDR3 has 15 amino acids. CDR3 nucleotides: TGTGCCAGCAGCGTAGACCCAGGGGGCAGCTATGGCTACACCTTC. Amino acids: CASSVDPGGSYGYTF.

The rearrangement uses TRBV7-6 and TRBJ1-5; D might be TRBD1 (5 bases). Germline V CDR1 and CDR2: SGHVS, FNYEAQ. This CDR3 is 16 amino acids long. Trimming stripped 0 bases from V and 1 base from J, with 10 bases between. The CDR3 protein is CASSLAGAGSNQPQHF. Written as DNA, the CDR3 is TGTGCCAGCAGCTTAGCAGGGGCTGGGAGCAATCAGCCCCAGCATTTT.

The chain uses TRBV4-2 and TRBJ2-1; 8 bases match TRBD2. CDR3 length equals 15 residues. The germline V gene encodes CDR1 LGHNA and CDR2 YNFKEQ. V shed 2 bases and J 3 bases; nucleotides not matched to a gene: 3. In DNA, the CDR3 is TGTGCCAGCAGCCAACCTAGCGGGCACTACAATGAGCAGTTCTTC. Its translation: CASSQPSGHYNEQFF.

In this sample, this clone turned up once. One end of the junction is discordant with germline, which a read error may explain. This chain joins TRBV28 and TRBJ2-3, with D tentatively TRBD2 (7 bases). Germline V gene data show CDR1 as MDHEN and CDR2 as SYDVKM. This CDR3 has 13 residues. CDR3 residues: CASSLGGRDYSFF. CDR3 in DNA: TGTGCCAGCAGTTTAGGGGGCCGGGACTACTCTTTTTTT.

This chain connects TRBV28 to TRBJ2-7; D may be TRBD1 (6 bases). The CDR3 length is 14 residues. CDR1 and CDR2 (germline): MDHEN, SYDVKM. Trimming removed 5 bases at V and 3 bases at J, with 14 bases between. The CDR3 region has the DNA TGTGCCAGCAGTCCCAACGGACAGAACTACGAGCAGTACTTC. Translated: CASSPNGQNYEQYF.

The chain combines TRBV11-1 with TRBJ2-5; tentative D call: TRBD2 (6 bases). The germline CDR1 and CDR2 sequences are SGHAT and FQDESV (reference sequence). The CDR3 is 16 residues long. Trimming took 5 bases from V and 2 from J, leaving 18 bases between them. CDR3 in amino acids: CASSPGGELRQETQYF. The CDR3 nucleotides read TGTGCCAGCAGCCCCGGGGGAGAACTAAGACAAGAGACCCAGTACTTC. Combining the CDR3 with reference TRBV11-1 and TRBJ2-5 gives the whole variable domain EAEVAQSPRYKITEKSQAVAFWCDPISGHATLYWYRQILGQGPELLVQFQDESVVDDSQLPKDRFSAERLKGVDSTLKIQPAELGDSAMYLCASSPGGELRQETQYFGPGTRLLVL.

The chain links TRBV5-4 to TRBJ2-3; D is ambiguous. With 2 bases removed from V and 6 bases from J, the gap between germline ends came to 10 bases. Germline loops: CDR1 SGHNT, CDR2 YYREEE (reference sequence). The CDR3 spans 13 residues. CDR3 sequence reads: CASSFETEDTQYF. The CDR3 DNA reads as TGTGCCAGCAGCTTTGAAACTGAGGATACGCAGTATTTT. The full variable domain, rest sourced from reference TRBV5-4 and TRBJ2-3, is ETGVTQSPTHLIKTRGQQVTLRCSSQSGHNTVSWYQQALGQGPQFIFQYYREEENGRGNFPPRFSGLQFPNYSSELNVNALELDDSALYLCASSFETEDTQYFGPGTRLTVL.

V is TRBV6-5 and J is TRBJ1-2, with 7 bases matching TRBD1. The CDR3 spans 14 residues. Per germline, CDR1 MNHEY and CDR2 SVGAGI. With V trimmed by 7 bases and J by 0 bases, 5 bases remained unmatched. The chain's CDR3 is CASIWDRSNYGYTF. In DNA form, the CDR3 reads TGTGCCAGCATCTGGGACAGATCTAACTATGGCTACACCTTC.

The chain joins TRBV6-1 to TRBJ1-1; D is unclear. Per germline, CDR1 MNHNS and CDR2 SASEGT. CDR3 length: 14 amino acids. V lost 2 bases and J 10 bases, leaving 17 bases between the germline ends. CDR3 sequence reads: CASSEPVGGRGAFF. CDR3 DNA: TGTGCCAGCAGTGAACCGGTAGGAGGGCGGGGAGCTTTCTTT.